This TCR beta chain was identified in a study of control samples from healthy donors and cancer patients (dated by TCRdb to about 2020). Trimming leaves V shorter by 4 bases and J shorter by 0 bases, with the junction holding 6 bases beyond the gene matches. Including cysteine and phenylalanine, the CDR3 has 16 amino acids. The CDR3 DNA has 48 bases and is translated from base 1. Reading the germline V gene (reference sequence) gives CDR1 SEHNR and CDR2 FQNEAQ. Library method: the immunoSEQ multiplex PCR assay. TCRdb carries this immuneACCESS record with in-frame sequences only. Its versions omit some clonotypes, under half of them owing to an unresolved V gene in the studies checked, with the rest unexplained. The sample records about 100,000 clones, roughly 87% of which are singletons. In total, the top ten clones hold about 18% of the sample. Comment on this clone: Its antigen is not yet known. Base qualities are not at hand, and no much larger clone is one base apart.

What was sequenced was blood. The sequence derives from a woman aged 50 to 65 in good health. The chain is assembled from TRBV7-9 and TRBJ1-5; TRBD1 matches 7 bases in the middle. The CDR3 region has the sequence CASSSQGGYSNQPQHF. DNA sequence: TGTGCCAGCAGCTCCCAGGGGGGATATAGCAATCAGCCCCAGCATTTT.